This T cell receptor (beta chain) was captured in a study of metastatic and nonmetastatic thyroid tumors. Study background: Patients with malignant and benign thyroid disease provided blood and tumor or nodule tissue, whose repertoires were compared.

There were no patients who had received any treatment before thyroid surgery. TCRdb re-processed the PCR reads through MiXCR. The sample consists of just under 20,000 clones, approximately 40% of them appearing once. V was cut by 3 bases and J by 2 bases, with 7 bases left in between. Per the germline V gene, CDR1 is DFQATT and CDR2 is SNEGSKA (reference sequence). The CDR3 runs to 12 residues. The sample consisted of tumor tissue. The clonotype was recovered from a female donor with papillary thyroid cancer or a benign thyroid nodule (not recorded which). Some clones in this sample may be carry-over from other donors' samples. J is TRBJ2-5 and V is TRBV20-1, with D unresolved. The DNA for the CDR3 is TGCAGTGCTAGGGACGGGCAAGAGACCCAGTACTTC. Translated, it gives CSARDGQETQYF.